This T cell receptor beta chain was found in a study of CD8+CD57+ T cells in acquired aplastic anemia (dated by TCRdb to the late 2010s). Notes on the research overall: DNA extracted from sorted CD4+ and CD8+ cells had a mean of roughly 3 ug, with a range of 0.2 to 27.4 ug.

Overall study outcomes, separate from this receptor: Patients and healthy controls showed no significant difference in CD8+ Simpson's diversity (P=0.060). Approximately 31 CD8+ CDR3 sequences were found in both patients and controls but appeared to be highly expressed in patients and within the immunodominant clones of the patients.

In this study, sorted CD4+ and CD8+ T cells from the blood of healthy subjects and of severe aplastic anemia patients had their TCR repertoires deep-sequenced. Ficoll-Paque density gradient centrifugation was used to isolate peripheral blood mononuclear cells. Before DNA was extracted, CD4+ and CD8+ T cells were sorted using either FACS or magnetic beads. Remarks on this clonotype: Its antigen remains unidentified. Germline is not matched at one junction end, which may reflect a read error.

Genomic DNA served as template for TCR beta VDJ combination and CDR3 sequence profiling. TCR repertoire sequencing was run on an Illumina HiSeq 2000. The published analysis was carried out like this. TRBV/TRBJ rearrangement plots, CDR3 size and DJ length profiles, and Simpson's diversity index were used to assess repertoires. The most abundant DNA sequence in the deep sequencing data was taken as the immunodominant clone. CDR3 amino acid sequences were checked for sharing between subjects and were compared against published repertoires and the VDJdb database. TCRdb cleaned the public reads at Q25 with fastp, built clones with MiXCR and kept in-frame beta chains. For every CDR3 protein sequence, its rows merge into one entry that carries the most common genes and DNA. These V and J calls are TCRdb output, not the study's own analysis. Across this sample there are approximately 200,000 distinct CDR3 sequences, with about 64% seen only once. The top ten clonotypes cover under 60% of the sample.

The CDR3 runs 15 amino acids, cysteine and phenylalanine included. Left in the record is the CDR3 DNA by itself, 45 bases read in frame from the first base. Per the germline V gene, KGHDR is the CDR1 and SFDVKD is the CDR2. This TCR was sampled from a human donor with severe aplastic anemia or a healthy control (not recorded which). The sequence links TRBV24-1 to TRBJ2-2, and TRBD1 aligns with 10 junction nucleotides. The sample was sorted CD4+, CD8+, or CD8+CD57+ T cells (not recorded which) from PBMCs. The CDR3 protein sequence reads: CANSYGTGVGGELFF. The DNA sequence reads TGTGCCAACAGTTATGGGACAGGGGTGGGCGGGGAGCTGTTTTTT.